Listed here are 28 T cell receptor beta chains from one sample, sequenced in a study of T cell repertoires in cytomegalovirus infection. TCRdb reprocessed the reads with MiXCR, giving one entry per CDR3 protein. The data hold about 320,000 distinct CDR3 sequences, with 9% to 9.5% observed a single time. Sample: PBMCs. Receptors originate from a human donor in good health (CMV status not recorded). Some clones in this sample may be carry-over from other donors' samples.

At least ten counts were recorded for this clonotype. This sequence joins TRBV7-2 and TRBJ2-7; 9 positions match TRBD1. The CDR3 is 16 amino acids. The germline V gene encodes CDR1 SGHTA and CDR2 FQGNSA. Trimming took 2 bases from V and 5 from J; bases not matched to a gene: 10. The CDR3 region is CASSLSGQGPQNEQYF. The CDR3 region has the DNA TGTGCCAGCAGCTTAAGCGGACAGGGGCCCCAAAACGAGCAGTACTTC.

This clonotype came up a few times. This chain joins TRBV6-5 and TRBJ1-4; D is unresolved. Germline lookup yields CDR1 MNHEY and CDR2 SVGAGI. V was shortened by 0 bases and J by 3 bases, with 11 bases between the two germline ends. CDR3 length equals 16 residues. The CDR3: CASSYSGIGANEKLFF. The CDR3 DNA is TGTGCCAGCAGTTACTCGGGAATCGGGGCTAATGAAAAACTGTTTTTT.

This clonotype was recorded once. CDR3 sequence: CASRGPAVRSPGNEQFF. For the CDR3, the DNA is TGTGCCAGCAGAGGACCGGCTGTTCGGTCCCCCGGGAATGAGCAGTTCTTC. The rearrangement links TRBV6-2 or TRBV6-3 to TRBJ2-1; no firm D call. The CDR3 has 17 amino acids. V dropped 6 bases and J dropped 7 bases, with 25 bases sitting between them. Germline CDR1 is MNHEY and CDR2 is SVGEGT.

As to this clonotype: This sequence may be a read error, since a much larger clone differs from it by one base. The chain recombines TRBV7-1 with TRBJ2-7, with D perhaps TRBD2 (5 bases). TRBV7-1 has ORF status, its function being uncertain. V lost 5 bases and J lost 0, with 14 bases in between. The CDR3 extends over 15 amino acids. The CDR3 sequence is CASSTSSGSSYEQYF. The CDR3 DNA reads TGTGCCAGCAGCACTAGTTCGGGGAGCTCCTACGAGCAGTACTTC.

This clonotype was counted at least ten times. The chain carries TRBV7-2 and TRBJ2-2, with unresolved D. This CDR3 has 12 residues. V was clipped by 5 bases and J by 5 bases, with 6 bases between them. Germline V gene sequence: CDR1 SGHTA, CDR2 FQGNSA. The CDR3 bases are TGTGCCAGCAGCCGGGCAACCGGGGAGCTGTTTTTT. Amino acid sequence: CASSRATGELFF.

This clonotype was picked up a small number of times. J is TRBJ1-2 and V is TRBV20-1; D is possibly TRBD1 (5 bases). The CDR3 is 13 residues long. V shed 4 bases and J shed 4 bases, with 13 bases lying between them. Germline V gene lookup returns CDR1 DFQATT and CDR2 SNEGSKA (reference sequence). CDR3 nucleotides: TGCAGTGCTACTGGTGGGACGGTCTATGGCTACACCTTC. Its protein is CSATGGTVYGYTF.

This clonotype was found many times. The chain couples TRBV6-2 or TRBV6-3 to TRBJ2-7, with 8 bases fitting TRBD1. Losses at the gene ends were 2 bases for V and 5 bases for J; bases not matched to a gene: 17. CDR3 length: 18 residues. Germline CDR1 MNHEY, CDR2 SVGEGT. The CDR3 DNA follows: TGTGCCAGCAGTTACAAATCAGGGGGCTCAAGGTACGACGACGAGCAGTACTTC. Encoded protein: CASSYKSGGSRYDDEQYF.

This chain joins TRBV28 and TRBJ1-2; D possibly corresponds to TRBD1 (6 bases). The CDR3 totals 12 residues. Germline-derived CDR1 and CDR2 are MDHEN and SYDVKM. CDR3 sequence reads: CAIRGTNYGYTF. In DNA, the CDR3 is TGTGCTATCCGGGGGACAAACTATGGCTACACCTTC.

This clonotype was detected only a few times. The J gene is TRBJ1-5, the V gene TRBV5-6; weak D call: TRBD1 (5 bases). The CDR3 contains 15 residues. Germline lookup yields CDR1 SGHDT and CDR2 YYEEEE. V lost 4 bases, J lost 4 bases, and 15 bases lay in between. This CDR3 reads CASSPRGQLNQPQHF. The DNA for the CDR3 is TGTGCCAGCAGCCCGCGGGGCCAGTTGAATCAGCCCCAGCATTTT.

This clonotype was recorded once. In nucleotides, the CDR3 is TGTGCCTGGTCGGACGGGATAACCTACGAGCAGTACTTC. The encoded protein is CAWSDGITYEQYF. The chain couples TRBV30 to TRBJ2-7; tentative D call: TRBD2 (5 bases). Germline V gene lookup returns CDR1 GTSNPN and CDR2 SVGIG (reference sequence). Trimming took off 5 bases at V and 2 bases at J, with 13 bases between the two ends. The CDR3 covers 13 residues.

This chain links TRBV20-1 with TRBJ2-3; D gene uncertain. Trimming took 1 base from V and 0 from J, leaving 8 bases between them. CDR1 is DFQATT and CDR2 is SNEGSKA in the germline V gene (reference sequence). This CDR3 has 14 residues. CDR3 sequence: CSARVSASTDTQYF. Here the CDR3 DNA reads TGCAGTGCTAGAGTGTCAGCTAGCACAGATACGCAGTATTTT.

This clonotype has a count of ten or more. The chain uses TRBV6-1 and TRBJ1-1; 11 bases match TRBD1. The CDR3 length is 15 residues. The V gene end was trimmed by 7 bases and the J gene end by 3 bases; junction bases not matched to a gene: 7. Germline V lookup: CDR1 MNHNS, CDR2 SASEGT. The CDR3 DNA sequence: TGTGCCAGCACCATCCGGACAGGGGGCTACACTGAAGCTTTCTTT. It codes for CASTIRTGGYTEAFF.

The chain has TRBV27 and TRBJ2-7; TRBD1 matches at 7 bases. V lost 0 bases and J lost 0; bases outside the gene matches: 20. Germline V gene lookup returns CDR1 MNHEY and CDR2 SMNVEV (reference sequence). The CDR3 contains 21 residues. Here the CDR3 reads CASSLSSLGVDSGGFSYEQYF. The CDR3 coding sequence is TGTGCCAGCAGTTTATCGTCGCTAGGGGTTGACTCAGGGGGTTTCTCCTACGAGCAGTACTTC.

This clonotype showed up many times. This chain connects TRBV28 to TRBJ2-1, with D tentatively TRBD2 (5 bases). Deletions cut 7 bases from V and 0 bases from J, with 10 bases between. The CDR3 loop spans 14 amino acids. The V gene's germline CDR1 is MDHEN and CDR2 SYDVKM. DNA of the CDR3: TGTGCCAGCACCTGGACTCCCTCCTACAATGAGCAGTTCTTC. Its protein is CASTWTPSYNEQFF.

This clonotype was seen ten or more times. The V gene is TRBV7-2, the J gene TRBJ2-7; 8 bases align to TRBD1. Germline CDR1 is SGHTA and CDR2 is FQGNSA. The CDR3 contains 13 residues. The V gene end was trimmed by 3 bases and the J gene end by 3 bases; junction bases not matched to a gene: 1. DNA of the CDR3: TGTGCCAGCAGCTTGGGACAGGACTACGAGCAGTACTTC. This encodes CASSLGQDYEQYF.

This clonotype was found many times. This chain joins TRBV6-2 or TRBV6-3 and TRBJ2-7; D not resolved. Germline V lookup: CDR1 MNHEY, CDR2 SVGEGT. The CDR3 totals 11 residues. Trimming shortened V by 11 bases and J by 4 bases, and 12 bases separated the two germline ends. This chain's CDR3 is CACDDRYEQYF. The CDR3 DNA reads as TGTGCCTGCGACGACCGTTACGAGCAGTACTTC.

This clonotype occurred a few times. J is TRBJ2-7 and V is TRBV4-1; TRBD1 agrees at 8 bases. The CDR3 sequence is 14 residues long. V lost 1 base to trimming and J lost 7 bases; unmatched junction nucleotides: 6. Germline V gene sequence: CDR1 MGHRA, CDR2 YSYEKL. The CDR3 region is CASSQGTGSGEQYF. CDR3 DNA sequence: TGCGCCAGCAGCCAAGGGACAGGGTCGGGGGAGCAGTACTTC.

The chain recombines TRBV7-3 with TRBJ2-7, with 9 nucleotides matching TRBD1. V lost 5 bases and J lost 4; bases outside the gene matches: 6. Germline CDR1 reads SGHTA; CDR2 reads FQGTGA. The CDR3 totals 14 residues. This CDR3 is CASSAHRGRYEQYF. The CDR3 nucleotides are TGTGCCAGCAGCGCCCACAGGGGGCGGTACGAGCAGTACTTC.

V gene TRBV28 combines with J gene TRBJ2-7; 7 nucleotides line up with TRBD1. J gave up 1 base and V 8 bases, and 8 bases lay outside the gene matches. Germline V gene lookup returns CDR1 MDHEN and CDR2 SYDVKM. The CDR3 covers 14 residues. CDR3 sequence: CASLDRARSYEQYF. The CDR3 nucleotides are TGTGCCAGCCTCGACAGGGCGAGATCCTACGAGCAGTACTTC.

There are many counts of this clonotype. The CDR3 bases are TGTGCTAGTGGTTTGGGAGGGTCCTACGAGCAGTACTTC. As protein: CASGLGGSYEQYF. The chain couples TRBV12-5 to TRBJ2-7; D may be TRBD2 (5 bases). In germline, CDR1 is LGHNT, CDR2 FRNRAP. V lost 1 base and J lost 1, with 5 bases in between. There are 13 residues in the CDR3.

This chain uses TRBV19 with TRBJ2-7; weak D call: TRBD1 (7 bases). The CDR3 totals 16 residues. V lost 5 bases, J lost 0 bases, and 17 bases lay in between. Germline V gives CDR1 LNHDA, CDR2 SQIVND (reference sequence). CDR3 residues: CASSRGTAPLSYEQYF. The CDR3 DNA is TGTGCCAGTAGTCGCGGGACAGCCCCTCTCTCCTACGAGCAGTACTTC.

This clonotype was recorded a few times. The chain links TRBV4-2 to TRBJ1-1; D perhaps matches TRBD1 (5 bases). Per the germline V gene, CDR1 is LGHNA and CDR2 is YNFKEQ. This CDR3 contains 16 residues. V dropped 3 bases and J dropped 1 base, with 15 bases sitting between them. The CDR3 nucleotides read TGTGCCAGCAGCCAGTGGACTCGGACACCGAACACTGAAGCTTTCTTT. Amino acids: CASSQWTRTPNTEAFF.

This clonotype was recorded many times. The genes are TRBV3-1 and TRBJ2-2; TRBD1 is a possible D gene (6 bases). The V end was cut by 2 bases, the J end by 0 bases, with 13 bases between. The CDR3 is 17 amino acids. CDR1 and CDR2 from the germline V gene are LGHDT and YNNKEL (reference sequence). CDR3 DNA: TGTGCCAGCAGCCAATCCCGGACAGTGACGAACACCGGGGAGCTGTTTTTT. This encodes CASSQSRTVTNTGELFF.

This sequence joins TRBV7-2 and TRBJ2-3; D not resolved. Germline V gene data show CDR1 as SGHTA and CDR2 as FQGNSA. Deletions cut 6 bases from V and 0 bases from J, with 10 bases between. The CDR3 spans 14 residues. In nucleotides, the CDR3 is TGTGCCAGCAGAACGACCTCGAGCACAGATACGCAGTATTTT. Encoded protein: CASRTTSSTDTQYF.

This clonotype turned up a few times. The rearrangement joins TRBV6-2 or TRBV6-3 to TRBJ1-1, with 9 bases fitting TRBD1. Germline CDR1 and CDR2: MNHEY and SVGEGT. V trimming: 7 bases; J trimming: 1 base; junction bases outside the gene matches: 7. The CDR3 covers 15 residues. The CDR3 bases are TGTGCCAGCAACCAATGGACAGGGGCGAACACTGAAGCTTTCTTT. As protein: CASNQWTGANTEAFF.

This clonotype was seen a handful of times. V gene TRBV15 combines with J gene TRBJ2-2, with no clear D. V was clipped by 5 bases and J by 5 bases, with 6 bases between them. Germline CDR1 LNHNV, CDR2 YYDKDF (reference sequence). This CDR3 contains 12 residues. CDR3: CATSVRTGELFF. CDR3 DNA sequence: TGTGCCACCAGCGTAAGGACCGGGGAGCTGTTTTTT.

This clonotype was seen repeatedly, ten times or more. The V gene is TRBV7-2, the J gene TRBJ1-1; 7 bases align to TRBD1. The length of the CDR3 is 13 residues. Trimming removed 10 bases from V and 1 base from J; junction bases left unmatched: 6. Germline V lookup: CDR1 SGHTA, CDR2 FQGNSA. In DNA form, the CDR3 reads TGTGCCACCCTGAGGGACAGGAACACTGAAGCTTTCTTT. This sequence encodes CATLRDRNTEAFF.

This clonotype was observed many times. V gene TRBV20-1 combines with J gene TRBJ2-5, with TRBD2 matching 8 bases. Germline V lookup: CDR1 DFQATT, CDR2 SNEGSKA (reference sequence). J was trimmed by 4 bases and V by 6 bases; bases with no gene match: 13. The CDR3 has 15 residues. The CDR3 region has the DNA TGCAGTGCCGGGGCTCCCGGTCGGGGGGGAGAGACCCAGTACTTC. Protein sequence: CSAGAPGRGGETQYF.